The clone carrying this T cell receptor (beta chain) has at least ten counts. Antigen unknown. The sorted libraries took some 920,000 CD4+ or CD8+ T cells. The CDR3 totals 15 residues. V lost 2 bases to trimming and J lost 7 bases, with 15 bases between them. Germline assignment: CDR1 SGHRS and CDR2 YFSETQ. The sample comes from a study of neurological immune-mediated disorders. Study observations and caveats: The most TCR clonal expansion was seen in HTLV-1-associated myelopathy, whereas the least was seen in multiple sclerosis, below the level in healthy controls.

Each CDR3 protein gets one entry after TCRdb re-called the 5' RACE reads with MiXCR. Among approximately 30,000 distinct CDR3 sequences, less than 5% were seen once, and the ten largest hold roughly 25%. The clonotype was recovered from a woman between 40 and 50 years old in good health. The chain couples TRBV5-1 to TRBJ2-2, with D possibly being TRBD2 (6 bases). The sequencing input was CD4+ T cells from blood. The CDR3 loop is CASSFPLAENGELFF. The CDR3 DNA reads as TGCGCCAGCAGCTTCCCACTAGCTGAAAACGGGGAGCTGTTTTTT.